The 20 T cell receptor beta chains presented below share a single source sample, sequenced in a study of blood T cells in healthy people across ages. With a J-beta primer mix and a sample-barcoded 5' primer, a second PCR ran about 6 to 11 cycles. TCRdb re-analysed the 5' RACE reads in MiXCR, keeping a single row per CDR3 protein. The sample consists of 850,000 to 1,300,000 distinct CDR3 sequences, under 45% of them appearing once. The sequenced sample consisted of blood. The receptor source for this set is a woman aged 60-70 years in good health.

The chain combines TRBV20-1 with TRBJ1-5; D unresolved. From germline, CDR1 is DFQATT and CDR2 SNEGSKA (reference sequence). Trimming stripped 6 bases from V and 6 bases from J, with 12 bases between. This CDR3 region has 12 residues. CDR3 coding DNA: TGCAGTGCCAGGCGATTGACTCAGCCCCAGCATTTT. The encoded protein is CSARRLTQPQHF.

In DNA, the CDR3 is TGCGCCAGCAGCCAACAACCGGTAGCGGGAGGGCCCACAGATACGCAGTATTTT. This translates into CASSQQPVAGGPTDTQYF. The chain recombines TRBV4-1 with TRBJ2-3; 11 bases are a match to TRBD2. The CDR3 loop spans 18 amino acids. Germline CDR1 is MGHRA and CDR2 is YSYEKL. The V gene end was trimmed by 2 bases and the J gene end by 2 bases; junction bases not matched to a gene: 9.

The gene calls are TRBV7-8 and TRBJ2-3; 10 nucleotides line up with TRBD2. With 2 bases clipped from V and 4 bases from J, the junction kept 9 bases outside the gene matches. Germline CDR1 reads SGHVS; CDR2 reads FQNEAQ. The CDR3 is 17 amino acids. The CDR3 DNA reads TGTGCCAGCAGCTTAAAGTCCCCAGCGGGAGGGGCAGATACGCAGTATTTT. Protein sequence: CASSLKSPAGGADTQYF.

The chain employs TRBV5-6 and TRBJ1-2; D perhaps matches TRBD1 (6 bases). With 1 base removed from V and 9 bases from J, the gap between germline ends came to 16 bases. CDR3 length: 14 amino acids. The germline gives CDR1 SGHDT, CDR2 YYEEEE. DNA of the CDR3: TGTGCCAGCAGCTTGCCGACAGGCGGAGCGAGCTACACCTTC. Translation: CASSLPTGGASYTF.

A few counts support this clonotype. The chain is built from TRBV6-2 or TRBV6-3 and TRBJ2-3; D possibly corresponds to TRBD1 (5 bases). Germline V lookup: CDR1 MNHEY, CDR2 SVGEGT. CDR3 length: 16 residues. The ends were cut back, 10 bases at V and 2 bases at J, with 22 bases in the middle. CDR3 region: CATSPSTADLTDTQYF. The CDR3 nucleotides read TGTGCCACCTCACCTTCGACAGCAGATCTCACAGATACGCAGTATTTT.

This clonotype was recorded only once. The rearrangement links TRBV19 to TRBJ2-5; possibly TRBD1 for D (5 bases). With 3 bases removed from V and 5 bases from J, the gap between germline ends came to 16 bases. CDR1 and CDR2 from the germline V gene are LNHDA and SQIVND (reference sequence). The CDR3 runs 15 residues. CDR3 sequence reads: CASSIRVGAQETQYF. The CDR3 nucleotides are TGTGCCAGTAGTATCCGCGTAGGGGCCCAGGAGACCCAGTACTTC.

The chain joins TRBV14 to TRBJ1-1, with D unclear. Trimming left V 3 bases short and J 8 bases short, with 7 bases between. In germline, CDR1 is SGHDN, CDR2 FVKESK. This CDR3 has 11 residues. The CDR3: CASSHRKEAFF. DNA for the CDR3: TGTGCCAGCAGCCACAGAAAGGAAGCTTTCTTT.

This CDR3 reads CSGLGLSRNEQFF. The DNA of the CDR3 is TGCAGTGGACTAGGCCTGAGTAGGAATGAGCAGTTCTTC. V is TRBV20-1 and J is TRBJ2-1, with D perhaps matching TRBD2 (6 bases). Germline V lookup: CDR1 DFQATT, CDR2 SNEGSKA (reference sequence). Trimming removed 7 bases from V and 7 bases from J, with 17 bases in between. The CDR3 totals 13 residues.

The genes are TRBV20-1 and TRBJ1-6; 9 bases map to TRBD1. The V and J ends lost 1 base and 9 bases, in that order; junction bases with no gene match: 7. Germline CDR1 is DFQATT and CDR2 is SNEGSKA (reference sequence). The CDR3 covers 15 residues. CDR3 nucleotide sequence: TGCAGTGCTAGAGTTGGACAGGGGACGGTTTCACCCCTCCACTTT. Translating gives CSARVGQGTVSPLHF.

V gene TRBV29-1 combines with J gene TRBJ1-2; 8 nucleotides line up with TRBD1. Per the germline V gene, CDR1 is SQVTM and CDR2 is ANQGSEA. The junction had 6 bases not matched to a gene; V was cut back by 8 bases and J by 7 bases. CDR3 length equals 11 residues. CDR3 residues: CSRRQGTGYTF. CDR3 nucleotide sequence: TGCAGCCGACGACAGGGGACTGGCTACACCTTC.

A few counts support this clonotype. J is TRBJ2-1 and V is TRBV14; the D gene could be TRBD1 or TRBD2 (5 bases each). Germline assignment: CDR1 SGHDN and CDR2 FVKESK. Trimming left V 3 bases short and J 4 bases short, with 16 bases between. The CDR3 sequence is 16 residues long. This chain's CDR3 is CASSHPRGPQYNEQFF. CDR3 nucleotides: TGTGCCAGCAGCCACCCTCGGGGACCACAGTACAATGAGCAGTTCTTC.

Here the CDR3 DNA reads TGTGCCAGCAGCTTCTCAGGGGGCACCTATGGCTACACCTTC. Protein: CASSFSGGTYGYTF. This chain joins TRBV11-2 and TRBJ1-2; 8 positions agree with TRBD1. The CDR3 spans 14 residues. CDR1 is SGHAT, CDR2 FQNNGV, per germline. V was pared by 3 bases and J by 4 bases, with 4 bases of the junction left unmatched.

This clonotype was seen only a few times. V is TRBV12-5 and J is TRBJ2-1; TRBD2 is a possible D gene (6 bases). The CDR3 spans 12 residues. Germline lookup yields CDR1 LGHNT and CDR2 FRNRAP. V shed 5 bases and J shed 10 bases, with 12 bases lying between them. The CDR3 DNA sequence: TGTGCTAGTGGTGGAGGGCCGGGGGAGCAGTTCTTC. This gives the protein CASGGGPGEQFF.

The chain carries TRBV20-1 and TRBJ2-4; the D gene is possibly TRBD1 (5 bases). TRBJ2-7 matches the DNA end more closely, so the J call is doubtful. The germline V gene encodes CDR1 DFQATT and CDR2 SNEGSKA (reference sequence). This CDR3 has 14 residues. The CDR3 loop reads CSARDTRRAYEQYF. The CDR3 nucleotides read TGCAGTGCTAGAGATACCCGCAGGGCCTACGAGCAGTACTTC.

With respect to this clonotype: A junction boundary mismatches the germline segment, possibly from a read error. The chain links TRBV5-1 to TRBJ2-3; D possibly corresponds to TRBD2 (6 bases). The CDR3 consists of 16 residues. Germline V gene sequence: CDR1 SGHRS, CDR2 YFSETQ. For the CDR3, the DNA is TGCGCCAGCAGCTTGGAGGGACTCATTAGCACAGATACGCGGTATTTT. The encoded protein is CASSLEGLISTDTRYF. The full variable domain, with the rest looked up from reference TRBV5-1 and TRBJ2-3, is KAGVTQTPRYLIKTRGQQVTLSCSPISGHRSVSWYQQTPGQGLQFLFEYFSETQRNKGNFPGRFSGRQFSNSRSEMNVSTLELGDSALYLCASSLEGLISTDTRYFGPGTRLTVL.

The V call is TRBV6-1, the J call TRBJ2-2; TRBD2 matches 15 bases. Germline V lookup: CDR1 MNHNS, CDR2 SASEGT. Trimming at V came to 6 bases and at J to 8 bases, leaving 10 bases not matched to a gene. The CDR3 contains 17 residues. CDR3 sequence: CASRGPGLAGGSGELFF. CDR3 DNA: TGTGCCAGCAGGGGGCCGGGACTAGCGGGAGGCTCGGGGGAGCTGTTTTTT.

V usage is TRBV29-1 and J usage is TRBJ2-1, with TRBD2 matching 14 bases. CDR1 and CDR2 from the germline V gene are SQVTM and ANQGSEA. The trim removed 7 bases at V and 1 base at J, leaving 12 bases unmatched. The CDR3 runs 18 residues. The CDR3 DNA reads TGCAGCGCTTTGGGACTAGCGGGAGTAGGAAGGTCCTACAATGAGCAGTTCTTC. Protein sequence: CSALGLAGVGRSYNEQFF.

This clonotype came up once. The genes are TRBV7-6 and TRBJ2-1; 9 bases match TRBD2. Trimming at V came to 0 bases and at J to 8 bases, leaving 5 bases not matched to a gene. Germline V lookup: CDR1 SGHVS, CDR2 FNYEAQ. The CDR3 length is 15 residues. CDR3 coding DNA: TGTGCCAGCAGCTTAGCGCGTAGCGGGAGTCATGAGCAGTTCTTC. It is translated as CASSLARSGSHEQFF.

The chain has TRBV3-1 and TRBJ2-1; D gene uncertain. CDR3 size: 15 residues. Germline V gene data show CDR1 as LGHDT and CDR2 as YNNKEL (reference sequence). The V end lost 0 bases, the J end lost 2 bases, and 8 bases lay between the germline ends. The CDR3 coding sequence is TGTGCCAGCAGCCAAGACTGGAGTACCTACAATGAGCAGTTCTTC. As protein: CASSQDWSTYNEQFF.

The chain carries TRBV13 and TRBJ2-3; D is ambiguous. The CDR3 has 13 residues. The ends were cut back, 5 bases at V and 3 bases at J, with 9 bases in the middle. Germline-derived CDR1 and CDR2 are PRHDT and FYEKMQ (reference sequence). The CDR3, as DNA: TGTGCCAGCAGCGTAAAAAGAACAGATACGCAGTATTTT. This translates into CASSVKRTDTQYF.